The source of this T cell receptor (beta chain) is a study of blood T cell repertoires in COVID-19. Germline-derived CDR1 and CDR2 are LGHDT and YNNKEL (reference sequence). The V segment lost 3 bases and the J segment 10 bases; nucleotides outside the gene matches: 9. This CDR3 is built from 15 residues. Clones were read by immunoSEQ multiplex PCR, and TCRdb kept only the in-frame ones, dropping some. The profile shows roughly 180,000 clones, about 88% of them singletons. The specimen was peripheral blood. This receptor was taken from a man between 65 and 79 years old with active or convalescent COVID-19. The rearrangement joins TRBV3-1 (or the pseudogene TRBV3-2) to TRBJ1-3; 10 positions match TRBD1. The CDR3 DNA follows: TGTGCCAGCAGCCAGACCGGGACAGGGGTTGAAACCATATATTTT. Its protein product is CASSQTGTGVETIYF.